The 11 T cell receptor beta chains in this list originate from one sample, sequenced in a study of cytomegalovirus exposure and HLA in healthy donors. It was with 60 Vbeta and 13 Jbeta primers that the PCR ran. The table came from immunoSEQ multiplex PCR; TCRdb's copy has only in-frame clones and leaves some out. The sample lists about 160,000 clones, roughly 80% seen once, with more than 1.2% in the top ten. Sequencing was carried out using PBMCs. Receptors originate from a male donor in good health and CMV-seronegative.

This clone was seen only a few times. The V call is TRBV15, the J call TRBJ1-1; 8 bases agree with TRBD1. The CDR3 spans 15 residues. From germline, CDR1 is LNHNV and CDR2 YYDKDF (reference sequence). V shed 3 bases, J shed 1 base, and the junction held 4 bases outside the gene matches. This CDR3 reads CATSRLGTGNTEAFF. Here the CDR3 DNA reads TGTGCCACCAGCAGGCTCGGGACAGGGAACACTGAAGCTTTCTTT. Supplemented by reference TRBV15 and TRBJ1-1, the full variable domain reads DAMVIQNPRYQVTQFGKPVTLSCSQTLNHNVMYWYQQKSSQAPKLLFHYYDKDFNNEADTPDNFQSRRPNTSFCFLDIRSPGLGDTAMYLCATSRLGTGNTEAFFGQGTRLTVV.

This clone has only a few counts. J is TRBJ2-7 and V is TRBV6-5; 7 bases align to TRBD1. The germline CDR1 and CDR2 sequences are MNHEY and SVGAGI. This CDR3 spans 14 amino acids. Trimming cost V 5 bases and J 2 bases; bases outside gene matches: 6. This CDR3 reads CASSPGDSTYEQYF. CDR3 in DNA: TGTGCCAGCAGTCCCGGGGACAGCACCTACGAGCAGTACTTC.

Points on this clone: Other DNA sequences in this sample translate to the same CDR3. V gene TRBV7-2 combines with J gene TRBJ1-5; weak D call: TRBD1 (5 bases). Germline lookup yields CDR1 SGHTA and CDR2 FQGNSA. Deletions cut 5 bases from V and 3 bases from J, with 14 bases between. The CDR3 length is 15 residues. The CDR3 here is CASSPFRDSNQPQHF. CDR3 DNA sequence: TGTGCCAGCAGCCCCTTCAGGGACTCCAATCAGCCCCAGCATTTT.

The chain joins TRBV7-9 to TRBJ2-1, with D possibly TRBD2 on 5 matching bases. V shed 1 base and J shed 4 bases, with 11 bases lying between them. The CDR3 totals 15 residues. Germline CDR1 and CDR2: SEHNR and FQNEAQ (reference sequence). Here the CDR3 reads CASSLDLAQYNEQFF. The CDR3 nucleotides read TGTGCCAGCAGCTTAGACCTAGCTCAGTACAATGAGCAGTTCTTC.

The chain combines TRBV18 with TRBJ1-2, with D unresolved. Trimming removed 1 base at V and 3 bases at J, with 9 bases between. CDR1 and CDR2 (germline): KGHSH, LQKENI. The CDR3 is made up of 14 amino acids. The chain's CDR3 is CASSPQREYYGYTF. The CDR3 coding sequence is TGTGCCAGCTCACCACAACGGGAATACTATGGCTACACCTTC.

A note on this clone: This same CDR3 is encoded by further DNA sequences in the sample. The gene calls are TRBV9 and TRBJ2-7; 10 bases are a match to TRBD1. The V gene's germline CDR1 is SGDLS and CDR2 YYNGEE. CDR3 size: 14 residues. V shed 4 bases, J shed 2 bases, and the junction held 3 bases outside the gene matches. The CDR3 nucleotides read TGTGCCAGCAGCCCGGGGACAGGGGCCTACGAGCAGTACTTC. The encoded protein is CASSPGTGAYEQYF.

This chain connects TRBV6-6 to TRBJ2-5; possibly TRBD1 for D (6 bases). The V gene lost 6 bases and the J gene lost 2 bases, with 10 bases spanning the gap. Germline CDR1 and CDR2: MNHNY and SVGAGI (reference sequence). The length of the CDR3 is 13 residues. CDR3 sequence reads: CASSPGQQETQYF. In nucleotides, the CDR3 is TGTGCCAGCAGCCCCGGACAGCAAGAGACCCAGTACTTC.

The chain is built from TRBV20-1 and TRBJ2-5; D gene ambiguous. V was clipped by 3 bases and J by 11 bases, with 13 bases between them. The length of the CDR3 is 11 residues. Per germline, CDR1 DFQATT and CDR2 SNEGSKA (reference sequence). This CDR3 reads CSASVGDEQYF. The CDR3 DNA reads as TGCAGTGCTAGCGTCGGAGATGAGCAGTACTTC.

The rearrangement uses TRBV7-3 and TRBJ1-2, with 7 bases matching TRBD1. Germline V gene lookup returns CDR1 SGHTA and CDR2 FQGTGA. The CDR3 spans 13 residues. The V segment lost 5 bases and the J segment 7 bases; nucleotides outside the gene matches: 7. The chain's CDR3 is CASSPGGLSGYTF. The CDR3 coding sequence is TGTGCCAGCAGCCCAGGGGGTCTATCTGGCTACACCTTC.

This clone came up once. The V gene is TRBV28, the J gene TRBJ2-7, with D tentatively TRBD2 (7 bases). Germline assignment: CDR1 MDHEN and CDR2 SYDVKM. The CDR3 sequence is 15 residues long. Trimming removed 6 bases at V and 1 base at J, with 16 bases between. The CDR3: CASRPPGGASYEQYF. In nucleotides, the CDR3 is TGTGCCAGCAGACCTCCGGGGGGCGCTTCCTACGAGCAGTACTTC.

This clone came up a few times. The rearrangement joins TRBV5-6 to TRBJ1-2; no definite D call. Germline lookup yields CDR1 SGHDT and CDR2 YYEEEE. V shed 2 bases and J shed 0 bases, with 11 bases lying between them. This CDR3 has 15 amino acids. The CDR3 reads CASSFGPDTNYGYTF. The CDR3 nucleotides read TGTGCCAGCAGCTTTGGCCCTGATACTAACTATGGCTACACCTTC.